This is a list of T cell receptor beta chains from one sample in a study of T cell responses to AZD1222 COVID-19 vaccine. This table comes from immunoSEQ multiplex PCR, and its TCRdb copy is limited to in-frame clones, with some not included. The table records 160,000 or so clones, about 92% of them present only once. This specimen was peripheral blood, taken on day 0 of MenACWY control vaccination. These receptors originate from an adult in good health. Each CDR3 is given with its conserved first and last residue. Fields, in order: CDR3 DNA, CDR3 protein, clone size, J gene, D gene, V gene. D genes are given only for firm matches. Only some rows state a clone size, as once, few, many or a class for expanded clones.

TGCGCCAGCAGCCCCAAAGGGCTAGCGGGAGCTGGGGGCAATGAGCAGTTCTTC,CASSPKGLAGAGGNEQFF,.,TRBJ2-1,TRBD2,TRBV5-1
TGCGCCAGCAGCGAACCGGGACCCCACAGGGACTTC,CASSEPGPHRDF,few,TRBJ2-7,.,TRBV5-1
TGTGCCAGCAGTCCGTACAGGGCACTTCCACCTTCACTGTACTTC,CASSPYRALPPSLYF,.,TRBJ2-7,.,TRBV27
TGCAGCGTTGAGAAGTATATGAACACTGAAGCTTTCTTT,CSVEKYMNTEAFF,once,TRBJ1-1,.,TRBV29-1
TGTGCCAGCAGCCAACTGATGACAGGGGATTCCTATTTT,CASSQLMTGDSYF,.,TRBJ1-3,TRBD1,TRBV7-2
TGTGCCAGCAGTTCTATCGGGGGGATGGGAGAGACCCAGTACTTC,CASSSIGGMGETQYF,.,TRBJ2-5,TRBD2,TRBV28
TGTGCCAGCTCACCACAGGGCACTGAAGCTTTCTTT,CASSPQGTEAFF,.,TRBJ1-1,.,TRBV18
TGTGCCAGCAGCCCAAGCGCTAAGAGGGATACGCAGTATTTT,CASSPSAKRDTQYF,few,TRBJ2-3,.,TRBV3-1/TRBV3-2
TGCGCCAGCAGCCCTTACCGACTGGCGGGAGACTACGAGCAGTACTTC,CASSPYRLAGDYEQYF,.,TRBJ2-7,TRBD2,TRBV5-1
TGTGCCAGCGCCGGGGGTAAGAACACTGAAGCTTTCTTT,CASAGGKNTEAFF,.,TRBJ1-1,.,TRBV14
TGTGCCATCAGTGGGTCCCCGCAGGGCGATCAGCCCCAGCATTTT,CAISGSPQGDQPQHF,.,TRBJ1-5,.,TRBV10-3
TGTGCCATCAGTGATCGGACAGGGGCGGGCACTGAAGCTTTCTTT,CAISDRTGAGTEAFF,.,TRBJ1-1,TRBD1,TRBV10-3
TGTGCCAGCAGTCGTAGCGGGACGGCCCAAGAGCAGTTCTTC,CASSRSGTAQEQFF,.,TRBJ2-1,TRBD2,TRBV7-2
TGTGCCAGCTCACCCGGCAGGGCCACAGATACGCAGTATTTT,CASSPGRATDTQYF,.,TRBJ2-3,.,TRBV18
TGCGCCAGCACCCACTGGGACAGGGGCTACGACGAGCAGTACTTC,CASTHWDRGYDEQYF,.,TRBJ2-7,TRBD1,TRBV23-1
TGTGCCAGCAGCTTGGCTAGCTCCAGTTCGGCTGAGCAGTTCTTC,CASSLASSSSAEQFF,.,TRBJ2-1,.,TRBV7-6
TGTGCCACCAGCAGAGGGGGACAGGGTGCAGGAAACACCATATATTTT,CATSRGGQGAGNTIYF,.,TRBJ1-3,TRBD1,TRBV15
TGTGCCAGCAGCACCCGGGCGAACACTGAAGCTTTCTTT,CASSTRANTEAFF,.,TRBJ1-1,.,TRBV7-2
TGTGCCAGCAGTTACGGGACAGATACGCAGTATTTT,CASSYGTDTQYF,.,TRBJ2-3,.,TRBV6-5
TGTGCCAGCAGCTTAAGCCCAGGAGCTTTCTTT,CASSLSPGAFF,.,TRBJ1-1,.,TRBV7-2
TGTGCCAGCGCGCGGACCGGATATAACACTGAAGCTTTCTTT,CASARTGYNTEAFF,.,TRBJ1-1,.,TRBV10-3